Here is one T cell receptor beta chain with its context. Per the germline V gene, CDR1 is SGHRS and CDR2 is YFSETQ. Deletions cut 5 bases from V and 4 bases from J, with 15 bases between. CDR3 length: 14 amino acids. Sequencing used immunoSEQ multiplex PCR; TCRdb keeps in-frame clones, though not all of them. Altogether about 21,000 clones are present, roughly 85% being singletons, with the ten largest covering roughly 7%. The data originate from a study of blood T cell repertoires in COVID-19. The clonotype comes from a human donor in a cohort sampled during active COVID-19. Specimen: peripheral blood. The gene calls are TRBV5-1 and TRBJ2-5, with TRBD2 as a possible D gene (7 bases). The CDR3 DNA follows: TGCGCCAGCAGGCGCAGGGGAGGGGGAGAGACCCAGTACTTC. Its protein is CASRRRGGGETQYF. The full variable domain, with the rest looked up from reference TRBV5-1 and TRBJ2-5, is KAGVTQTPRYLIKTRGQQVTLSCSPISGHRSVSWYQQTPGQGLQFLFEYFSETQRNKGNFPGRFSGRQFSNSRSEMNVSTLELGDSALYLCASRRRGGGETQYFGPGTRLLVL.